The sequence of this T cell receptor (beta chain) was determined in a study of cytomegalovirus exposure and HLA in healthy donors. With respect to this clone: Its antigen is unidentified.

Study outcomes and limitations: Several of the most significant clusters appeared, in a later analysis, to be linked to common viral pathogens.

The PCR used 60 Vbeta and 13 Jbeta primers. Sequencing used immunoSEQ multiplex PCR; TCRdb keeps in-frame clones, though not all of them. The sample has some 78,000 clones; 74% are singletons. The V gene end was trimmed by 3 bases and the J gene end by 1 base; junction bases not matched to a gene: 6. This CDR3 is built from 15 residues. From germline, CDR1 is SQVTM and CDR2 ANQGSEA. The source material was PBMCs. This sequence originates from a man aged 35 to 55 in good health and CMV-seropositive. The genes are TRBV29-1 and TRBJ1-1, with 9 bases that match TRBD1. CDR3 nucleotides: TGCAGCGTTGATAGACAGGGGGGGAAGAACACTGAAGCTTTCTTT. Protein product: CSVDRQGGKNTEAFF.